This paragraph reports one T cell receptor (beta chain). The antigen is unknown. The data originate from a study of cytomegalovirus exposure and HLA in healthy donors. General study results and limits: One variant, a missense change in DCLRE1C, was linked in a later analysis to TCR beta V- and J-gene trimming. The CMV antigen specificity of three CMV-associated chains was confirmed through in vitro analysis. Later analysis suggested links between common viral pathogens and several top significant clusters.

The PCR ran on 60 Vbeta and 13 Jbeta primers. Assay used: immunoSEQ multiplex PCR; TCRdb lists only in-frame clones, some missing. The sample holds around 100,000 clones; 70% to 90% are singletons and the top ten take approximately 5.6%. V trimming: 8 bases; J trimming: 0 bases; junction bases outside the gene matches: 7. CDR1 and CDR2 (germline): MNHNS, SASEGT. This CDR3 is built from 15 residues. This sequence joins TRBV6-1 and TRBJ2-1; 7 nucleotides line up with TRBD2. Sample: PBMCs. The receptor comes from a woman aged 18-35 years in good health and CMV-seropositive. The CDR3 loop is CASGGLAGSYNEQFF. The CDR3 coding sequence is TGTGCCAGCGGGGGGTTAGCGGGCTCCTACAATGAGCAGTTCTTC.